The clone carrying this T cell receptor (beta chain) occurred a few times. These data are taken from a study of blood T cell repertoires in COVID-19. Trimming at V came to 0 bases and at J to 4 bases, leaving 5 bases not matched to a gene. The germline V gene encodes CDR1 MGHRA and CDR2 YSYEKL. CDR3 length equals 17 residues. TCRdb's copy holds only in-frame clones and misses some; the assay was immunoSEQ multiplex PCR. The sample contains around 250,000 clones, roughly 80% of which appear only once. The sample was PBMCs or T cells enriched from blood (not recorded which). The rearrangement links TRBV4-1 to TRBJ2-2; 10 bases are a match to TRBD2. The clonotype was recovered from a man aged 50-59 years who had recovered from COVID-19. DNA for the CDR3: TGCGCCAGCAGCCAAGAGGCAGCGGGGGGGCGCACCGGGGAGCTGTTTTTT. It encodes CASSQEAAGGRTGELFF.